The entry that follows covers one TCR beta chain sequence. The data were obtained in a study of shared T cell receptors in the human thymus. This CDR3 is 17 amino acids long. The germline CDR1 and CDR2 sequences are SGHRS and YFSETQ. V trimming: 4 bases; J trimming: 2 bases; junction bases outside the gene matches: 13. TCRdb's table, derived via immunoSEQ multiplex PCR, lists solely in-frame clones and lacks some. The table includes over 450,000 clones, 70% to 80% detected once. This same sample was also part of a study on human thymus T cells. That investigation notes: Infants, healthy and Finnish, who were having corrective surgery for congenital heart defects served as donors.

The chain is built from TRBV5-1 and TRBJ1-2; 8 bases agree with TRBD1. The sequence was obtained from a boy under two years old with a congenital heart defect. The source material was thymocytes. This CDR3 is CASSRGRGPIWNYGYTF. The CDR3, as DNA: TGCGCCAGCAGCAGGGGCAGGGGGCCAATTTGGAACTATGGCTACACCTTC. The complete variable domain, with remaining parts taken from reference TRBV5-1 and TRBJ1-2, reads KAGVTQTPRYLIKTRGQQVTLSCSPISGHRSVSWYQQTPGQGLQFLFEYFSETQRNKGNFPGRFSGRQFSNSRSEMNVSTLELGDSALYLCASSRGRGPIWNYGYTFGSGTRLTVV.